The sample holds many counts of the clone carrying this TCR beta chain. Looked up from germline, CDR1 is SNHLY and CDR2 is FYNNEI. CDR3 length equals 14 residues. J lost 6 bases, V lost 6 bases, and 8 bases had no gene match. This entry is derived from a study of T cells in Graves' hyperthyroidism and ophthalmopathy. TCR beta CDR3 regions were amplified from RNA transcripts. An initial round of RT-PCR targeting the TCR CDR3 relied on the HTBI primer set. TCRdb recomputed calls from the multiplex PCR reads with MiXCR, one row per CDR3 protein. Here the sample spans a few hundred thousand distinct CDR3 sequences, roughly an eighth being singletons.

The sequence was obtained from a woman under 30 with Graves' hyperthyroidism. The chain is built from TRBV2 and TRBJ2-7; 10 bases align to TRBD1. The sequenced material came from blood. Written as DNA, the CDR3 is TGTGCCAGCAGCCAAGGACAGGGGGTGAGCGAGCAGTACTTC. Protein product: CASSQGQGVSEQYF.